This entry concerns a single T cell receptor (beta chain). The antigen remains undetermined. This sample stems from a study of T cell responses to AZD1222 COVID-19 vaccine. The data were produced by immunoSEQ multiplex PCR, yet TCRdb's version contains in-frame clones alone and is incomplete. In the table there are roughly 110,000 clones, over 80% of which are singletons. Study results and limitations: At 160-218 and 743-854, vaccine-associated CD4 TCRs were dominant, and they spanned spike. Sampled repertoires all dated from after the peak T cell response. Clonal diversity was possibly underestimated, and the donors were mostly white British, with more females. Spike-specific TCR depth and breadth grew after two AZD1222 doses.

This CDR3 is built from 13 residues. V lost 4 bases, J lost 6 bases, and 12 bases lay in between. The germline V gene has CDR1 MGHDK and CDR2 SYGVNS. Here the sequenced sample was peripheral blood, taken 28 days after the second AZD1222 dose. V usage is TRBV25-1 and J usage is TRBJ1-1; perhaps TRBD1 as D (6 bases). This receptor was obtained from an adult who received the AZD1222 COVID-19 vaccine. CDR3 DNA sequence: TGTGCCAGCAGTGTTCGAGGGGGAGCTGAAGCTTTCTTT. It specifies CASSVRGGAEAFF.